The present T cell receptor (beta chain) was sequenced within a study of blood T cell repertoires in COVID-19. Study at large: Sites across the United States, Italy and Spain contributed samples from acute and convalescent COVID-19. PBMCs, B-cell-depleted T cells, or T cells were the source of the cDNA or gDNA that made up the material.

Patients at the Seattle site were enrolled during active infection and followed longitudinally. This CDR3 comprises 14 residues. Germline-derived CDR1 and CDR2 are SGHRS and YFSETQ. V shed 2 bases and J 5 bases; nucleotides not matched to a gene: 7. Per the study methods: Estimation of nucleated cell counts relied on the amplification of reference gene primers. TCRdb's table, derived via immunoSEQ multiplex PCR, lists solely in-frame clones and lacks some. The V and J calls and clone size are taken from that table; D and trimming were inferred from the DNA. The profile shows about 180,000 clones, around 87% of them singletons.

Sequenced: peripheral blood. This sequence originates from a woman in her 70s with COVID-19, enrolled during active disease. This rearrangement joins TRBV5-1 to TRBJ2-7; 7 bases map to TRBD2. The CDR3 reads CASSLWAGVDEQYF. The CDR3 DNA sequence: TGCGCCAGCAGCTTATGGGCGGGAGTCGACGAGCAGTACTTC.